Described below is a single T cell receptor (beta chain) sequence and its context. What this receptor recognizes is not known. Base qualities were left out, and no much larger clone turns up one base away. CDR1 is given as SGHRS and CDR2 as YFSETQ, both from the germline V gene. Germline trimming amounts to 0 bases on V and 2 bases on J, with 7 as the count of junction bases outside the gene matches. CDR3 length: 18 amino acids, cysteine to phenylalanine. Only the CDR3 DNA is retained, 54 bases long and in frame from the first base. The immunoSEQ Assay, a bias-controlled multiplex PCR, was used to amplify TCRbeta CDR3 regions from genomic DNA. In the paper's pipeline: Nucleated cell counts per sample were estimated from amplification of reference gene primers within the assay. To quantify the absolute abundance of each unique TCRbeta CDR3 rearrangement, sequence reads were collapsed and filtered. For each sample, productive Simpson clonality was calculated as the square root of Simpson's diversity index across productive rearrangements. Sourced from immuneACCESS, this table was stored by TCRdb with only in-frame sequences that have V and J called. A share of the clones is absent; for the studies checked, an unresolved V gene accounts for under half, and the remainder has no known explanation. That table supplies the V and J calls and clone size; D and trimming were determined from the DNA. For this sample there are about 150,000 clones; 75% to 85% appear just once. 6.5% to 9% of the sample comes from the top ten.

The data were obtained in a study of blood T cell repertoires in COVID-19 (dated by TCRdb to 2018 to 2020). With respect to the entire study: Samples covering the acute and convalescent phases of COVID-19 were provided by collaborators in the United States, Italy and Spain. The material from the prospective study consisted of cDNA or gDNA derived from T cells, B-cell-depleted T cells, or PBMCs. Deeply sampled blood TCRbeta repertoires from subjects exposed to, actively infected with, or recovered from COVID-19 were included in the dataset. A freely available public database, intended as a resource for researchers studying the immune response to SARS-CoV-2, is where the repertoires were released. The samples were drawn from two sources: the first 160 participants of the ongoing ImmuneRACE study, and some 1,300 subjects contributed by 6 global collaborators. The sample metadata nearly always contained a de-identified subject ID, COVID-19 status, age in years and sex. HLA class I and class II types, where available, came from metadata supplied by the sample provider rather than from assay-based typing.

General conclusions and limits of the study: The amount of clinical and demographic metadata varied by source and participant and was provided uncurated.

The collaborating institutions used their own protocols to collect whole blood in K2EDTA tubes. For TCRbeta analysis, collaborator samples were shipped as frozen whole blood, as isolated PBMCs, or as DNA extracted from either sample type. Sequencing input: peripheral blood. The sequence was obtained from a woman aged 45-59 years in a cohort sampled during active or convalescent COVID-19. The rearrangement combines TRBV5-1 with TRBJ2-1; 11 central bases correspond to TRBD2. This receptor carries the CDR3 CASSLATSGGLTYNEQFF. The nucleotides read TGCGCCAGCAGCTTGGCCACTAGCGGGGGCCTAACCTACAATGAGCAGTTCTTC.